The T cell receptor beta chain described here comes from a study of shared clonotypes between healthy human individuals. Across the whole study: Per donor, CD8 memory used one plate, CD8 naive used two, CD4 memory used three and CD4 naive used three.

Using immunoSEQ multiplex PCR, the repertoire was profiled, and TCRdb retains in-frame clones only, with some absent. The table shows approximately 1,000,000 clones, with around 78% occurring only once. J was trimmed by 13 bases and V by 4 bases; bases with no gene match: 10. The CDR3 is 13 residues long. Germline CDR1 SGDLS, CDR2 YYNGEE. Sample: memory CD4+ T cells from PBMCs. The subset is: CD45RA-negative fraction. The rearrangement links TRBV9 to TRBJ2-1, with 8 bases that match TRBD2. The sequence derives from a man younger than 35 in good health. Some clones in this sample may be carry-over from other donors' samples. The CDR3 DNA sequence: TGTGCCAGCAGCCCAGCACCGCGGGGGGAACAGTTCTTC. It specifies CASSPAPRGEQFF.